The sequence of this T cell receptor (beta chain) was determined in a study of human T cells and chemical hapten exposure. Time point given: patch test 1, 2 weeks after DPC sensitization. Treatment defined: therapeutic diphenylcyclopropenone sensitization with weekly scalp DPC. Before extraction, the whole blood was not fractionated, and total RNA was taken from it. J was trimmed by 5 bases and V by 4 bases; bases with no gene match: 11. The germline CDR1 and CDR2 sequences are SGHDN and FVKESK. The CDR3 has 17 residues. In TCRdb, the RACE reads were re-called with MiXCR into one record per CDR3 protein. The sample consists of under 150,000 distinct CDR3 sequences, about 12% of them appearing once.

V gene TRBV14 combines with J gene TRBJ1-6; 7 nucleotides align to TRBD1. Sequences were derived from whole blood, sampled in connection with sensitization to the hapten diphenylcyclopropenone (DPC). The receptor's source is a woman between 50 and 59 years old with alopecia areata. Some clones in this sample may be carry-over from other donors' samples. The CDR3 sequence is CASSRNTGAAHNSPLHF. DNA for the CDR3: TGTGCCAGCAGCCGAAATACAGGGGCGGCCCATAATTCACCCCTCCACTTT.